The present T cell receptor (beta chain) was sequenced within a study of response to subunit inactivated influenza vaccine. Regarding the study as a whole: Few additional T cells are recruited per seasonal influenza vaccination, authors suggested.

V was cut by 2 bases and J by 7 bases, with 9 bases left in between. The CDR3 contains 12 residues. CDR1 and CDR2 (germline): MNHEY, SVGAGI. This clonotype was found a few times. The antigen remains undetermined. TCRdb passed the RT-PCR reads through MiXCR, listing each CDR3 protein once. Of hundreds of thousands of distinct CDR3 sequences listed, 6% to 9% are singletons. The source material was PBMCs from blood, sampled roughly 24 months after vaccination. The sequence was collected from a man between 50 and 75 years old who received an inactivated influenza vaccine. This rearrangement joins TRBV6-5 to TRBJ2-7; no firm D call. The DNA for the CDR3 is TGTGCCAGCAGTTACGGGTCTGGGGAGCAGTACTTC. Encoded protein: CASSYGSGEQYF.